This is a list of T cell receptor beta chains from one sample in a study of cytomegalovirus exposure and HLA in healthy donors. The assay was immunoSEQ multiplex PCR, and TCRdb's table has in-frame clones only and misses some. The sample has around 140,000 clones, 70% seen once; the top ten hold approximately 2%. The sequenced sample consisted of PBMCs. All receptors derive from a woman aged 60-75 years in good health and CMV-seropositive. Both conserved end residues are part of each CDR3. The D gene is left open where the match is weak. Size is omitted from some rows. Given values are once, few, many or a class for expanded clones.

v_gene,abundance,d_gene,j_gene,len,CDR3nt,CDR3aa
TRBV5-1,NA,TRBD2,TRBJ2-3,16,TGCGCCAGCAGCTTGGACGTAGCGGGAGGCACAGATACGCAGTATTTT,CASSLDVAGGTDTQYF
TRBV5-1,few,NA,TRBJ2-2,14,TGCGCCAGCAGCTTGGGGGGAGTCACCGGGGAGCTGTTTTTT,CASSLGGVTGELFF
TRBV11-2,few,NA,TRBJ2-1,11,TGTGCCAGCAGCCGCGGTAATGAGCAGTTCTTC,CASSRGNEQFF
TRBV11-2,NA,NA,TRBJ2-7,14,TGTGCCAGCAGCTTAGCTGGGGGCCGCGACGAGCAGTACTTC,CASSLAGGRDEQYF
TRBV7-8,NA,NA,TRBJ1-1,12,TGTGCCAGCAGCTTAGCGGGGCGGGAAGCTTTCTTT,CASSLAGREAFF
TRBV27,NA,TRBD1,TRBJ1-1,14,TGTGCCAGCAGTCCGAGACAGGGGAGCACTGAAGCTTTCTTT,CASSPRQGSTEAFF
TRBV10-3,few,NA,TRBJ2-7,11,TGTGCCATCAGTCCTGCCTACGAGCAGTACTTC,CAISPAYEQYF
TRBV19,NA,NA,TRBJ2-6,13,TGTGCCAGTCTACTCTCTGGGGCCAACGTCCTGACTTTC,CASLLSGANVLTF
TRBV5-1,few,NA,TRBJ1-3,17,TGCGCCAGCAGCGAAACAGGGAGCCCCCTCTCTGGAAACACCATATATTTT,CASSETGSPLSGNTIYF
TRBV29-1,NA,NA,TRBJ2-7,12,TGCAGCGTGGAGGGTATGCCCTCGGAGCAGTACTTC,CSVEGMPSEQYF
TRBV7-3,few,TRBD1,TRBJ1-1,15,TGTGCCAGCAGCTTAGTCGGGACAGGGGGCACTGAAGCTTTCTTT,CASSLVGTGGTEAFF
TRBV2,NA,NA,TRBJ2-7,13,TGTGCCAGTCACCGGGACTTAAGCTACGAGCAGTACTTC,CASHRDLSYEQYF
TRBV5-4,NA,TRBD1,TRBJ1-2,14,TGTGCCAGCAGCTTTGGACAGGGAGACTATGGCTACACCTTC,CASSFGQGDYGYTF
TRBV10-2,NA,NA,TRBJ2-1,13,TGCGCCAGCAGTAGGAGACAGGACAATGAGCAGTTCTTC,CASSRRQDNEQFF
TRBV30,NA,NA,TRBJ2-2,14,TGTGCCTGGAGAGTAGAACTCCTCACCGGGGAGCTGTTTTTT,CAWRVELLTGELFF
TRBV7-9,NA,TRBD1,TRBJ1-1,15,TGTGCCAGCAGCTTAGGTGGCGACAGGGGGCGGGAAGCTTTCTTT,CASSLGGDRGREAFF
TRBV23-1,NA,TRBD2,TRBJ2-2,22,TGCGCCAGCAGTCAATCGTGTCAGCGGGGCCAGACACAAGGGTCGAACACCGGGGAGCTGTTTTTT,CASSQSCQRGQTQGSNTGELFF
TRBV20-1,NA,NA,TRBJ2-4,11,TGCAGTGCTAGGGACCGGAGGGATCAGTACTTC,CSARDRRDQYF
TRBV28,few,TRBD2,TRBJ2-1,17,TGTGCCAGCAGTTTAGGAGCTAGCGGGAACTCCTACAATGAGCAGTTCTTC,CASSLGASGNSYNEQFF
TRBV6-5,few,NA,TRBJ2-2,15,TGTGCCAGCTCCTCCGTGGGGGGGCGGACCGGGGAGCTGTTTTTT,CASSSVGGRTGELFF
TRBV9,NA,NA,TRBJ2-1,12,TGTGCCAGCAGCGTAGGGTTGAGTGAGCAGTTCTTC,CASSVGLSEQFF
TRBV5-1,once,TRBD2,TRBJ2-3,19,TGCGCCAGCAGCTTGGGGAGGACAACGTCTAGCGGGAGCACAGATACGCAGTATTTT,CASSLGRTTSSGSTDTQYF
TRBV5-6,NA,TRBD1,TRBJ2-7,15,TGTGCCAGCACCGAATCGGACAGGGGGTATGGCGAGCAGTACTTC,CASTESDRGYGEQYF
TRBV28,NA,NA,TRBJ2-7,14,TGTGCCAGCAGTCCTCCGGGACTTGCCTACGAGCAGTACTTC,CASSPPGLAYEQYF
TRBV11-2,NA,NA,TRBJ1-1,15,TGTGCCAGCAGCCCGAGGTCGGACAGTTACACTGAAGCTTTCTTT,CASSPRSDSYTEAFF
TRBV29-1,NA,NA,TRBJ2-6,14,TGCAGCGTTCAGGTTAGCTCTGGGGCCAACGTCCTGACTTTC,CSVQVSSGANVLTF
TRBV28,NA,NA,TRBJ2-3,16,TGTGCCAGCAGTTTAAGTGGTCATACTAGCACAGATACGCAGTATTTT,CASSLSGHTSTDTQYF
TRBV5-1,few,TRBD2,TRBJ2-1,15,TGCGCCAGCAGCCCGACTAGCGGGCCCGGAAATGAGCAGTTCTTC,CASSPTSGPGNEQFF
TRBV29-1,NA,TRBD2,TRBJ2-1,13,TGCAGCGTTAGCGGGAGAGGTTACAATGAGCAGTTCTTC,CSVSGRGYNEQFF
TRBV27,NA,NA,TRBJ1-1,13,TGTGCCAGCAGTCCCCGCGGTTACGCTGAAGCTTTCTTT,CASSPRGYAEAFF
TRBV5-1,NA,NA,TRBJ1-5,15,TGCGCCAGCAGCTTGGCAGGGTTGAGCAATCAGCCCCAGCATTTT,CASSLAGLSNQPQHF